A selection of T cell receptor beta chains follows, all from one sample in a study of blood T cell repertoires in COVID-19. The protocol was immunoSEQ multiplex PCR, while the TCRdb copy is restricted to in-frame clones and leaves out a portion. The sample records 150,000 to 200,000 clones, around 81% being singletons. Source material: peripheral blood. These receptors were collected from a human donor with acute or convalescent COVID-19. The donor label of this sample is uncertain. Each CDR3 is given with its conserved first and last residue. A D gene is named only where the DNA matches it firmly. Clone sizes are given selectively: once, few, many, or a class where the clone is expanded.

V gene	clone size	D gene	J gene	CDR3 protein	CDR3 DNA
TRBV5-4	NA	TRBD1	TRBJ1-2	CASSSLQGARYGYTF	TGTGCCAGCAGCTCCCTACAGGGGGCACGGTATGGCTACACCTTC
TRBV29-1	NA	TRBD2	TRBJ2-3	CSVAGGGAPFTDTQYF	TGCAGCGTTGCGGGGGGGGGCGCACCTTTCACAGATACGCAGTATTTT
TRBV13	once	NA	TRBJ2-7	CASSATGSYEQYF	TGTGCCAGCAGCGCGACAGGCTCCTACGAGCAGTACTTC
TRBV6-4	NA	TRBD1	TRBJ2-1	CASSVGQGTEQFF	TGTGCCAGCAGTGTAGGACAGGGTACTGAGCAGTTCTTC
TRBV6-5	NA	NA	TRBJ1-2	CASSLRDGYTF	TGTGCCAGCAGTCTCCGCGATGGCTACACCTTC
TRBV13	NA	NA	TRBJ1-1	CASGGGYTEAFF	TGTGCCAGCGGTGGAGGCTACACTGAAGCTTTCTTT
TRBV29-1	NA	TRBD2	TRBJ2-3	CSAPGTSGSTDTQYF	TGCAGCGCCCCCGGGACTAGCGGCAGCACAGATACGCAGTATTTT
TRBV5-6	NA	TRBD1	TRBJ1-2	CASSLIDRDYTF	TGTGCCAGCAGCTTGATCGACAGGGACTACACCTTC
TRBV12-3/TRBV12-4	NA	NA	TRBJ1-5	CASSRTGNQPQHF	TGTGCCAGCAGCCGGACAGGCAATCAGCCCCAGCATTTT
TRBV18	once	NA	TRBJ1-4	CASSPGQTINEKLFF	TGTGCCAGCTCACCCGGACAGACGATTAATGAAAAACTGTTTTTT
TRBV12-3/TRBV12-4	NA	NA	TRBJ2-2	CASRGANTGELFF	TGTGCCAGCAGGGGCGCGAACACCGGGGAGCTGTTTTTT
TRBV3-1/TRBV3-2	NA	NA	TRBJ1-2	CASSQHHREGGYTF	TGTGCCAGCAGCCAGCACCACCGGGAGGGTGGCTACACCTTC
TRBV19	NA	NA	TRBJ2-3	CASTSFGLGGTDTQYF	TGTGCCAGTACTTCATTTGGTCTAGGGGGCACAGATACGCAGTATTTT
TRBV3-1/TRBV3-2	few	NA	TRBJ2-2	CASSQGSGLTGELFF	TGTGCCAGCAGCCAAGGGTCTGGCCTCACCGGGGAGCTGTTTTTT
TRBV7-9	NA	TRBD1	TRBJ2-2	CASSRQGTGTGELFF	TGTGCCAGCAGCCGACAGGGGACGGGCACCGGGGAGCTGTTTTTT
TRBV7-4	NA	NA	TRBJ1-1	CASRDGRAMNTEAFF	TGTGCCAGCAGAGACGGCAGGGCAATGAACACTGAAGCTTTCTTT
TRBV5-1	NA	TRBD1	TRBJ2-2	CASSLPGQGNSGELFF	TGCGCCAGCAGCTTACCGGGACAGGGAAACTCCGGGGAGCTGTTTTTT
TRBV7-9	NA	NA	TRBJ1-6	CASSPPAGSPLHF	TGTGCCAGCTCCCCTCCGGCGGGATCACCCCTCCACTTT
TRBV7-9	once	NA	TRBJ2-7	CASSLSPYRDHEQYF	TGTGCCAGCAGCTTATCTCCGTACAGGGACCACGAGCAGTACTTC
TRBV2	NA	TRBD1	TRBJ1-2	CASSDGGQGGGYTF	TGTGCCAGCAGTGACGGGGGACAGGGGGGGGGCTACACCTTC
TRBV5-1	NA	NA	TRBJ2-6	CASSSALSGANVLTF	TGCGCCAGCAGCTCCGCACTTTCTGGGGCCAACGTCCTGACTTTC
TRBV7-2	NA	TRBD2	TRBJ2-3	CASSTTSGPPDTQYF	TGTGCCAGCAGCACGACTAGCGGGCCCCCAGATACGCAGTATTTT
TRBV25-1	once	NA	TRBJ2-3	CASSDLLLQGSGTDTQYF	TGTGCCAGCAGCGACTTACTATTACAGGGTTCCGGCACAGATACGCAGTATTTT
TRBV11-2	NA	NA	TRBJ2-2	CASSPYLSRANTGELFF	TGTGCCAGCAGCCCATATCTGAGCAGGGCGAACACCGGGGAGCTGTTTTTT
TRBV7-3	NA	TRBD1	TRBJ1-1	CASSLTGGENTEAFF	TGTGCCAGCAGCTTGACAGGGGGCGAGAACACTGAAGCTTTCTTT
TRBV6-1	NA	NA	TRBJ1-1	CASSEPRQGIVNTEAFF	TGTGCCAGCAGTGAGCCCCGGCAGGGAATTGTGAACACTGAAGCTTTCTTT
TRBV7-3	few	TRBD1	TRBJ1-1	CASSLGQGATEAFF	TGTGCCAGCAGCTTAGGACAGGGGGCGACTGAAGCTTTCTTT
TRBV7-2	once	TRBD2	TRBJ2-7	CASSSRGGYEQYF	TGTGCCAGCAGCTCCCGGGGGGGCTACGAGCAGTACTTC
TRBV5-1	NA	NA	TRBJ1-3	CASSPGGNTIYF	TGCGCCAGCAGCCCGGGGGGGAACACCATATATTTT
TRBV4-1	NA	TRBD2	TRBJ2-2	CASSHTGLAGLTGELLF	TGCGCCAGCAGCCACACGGGACTAGCGGGGCTCACCGGGGAGCTGCTTTTT
TRBV7-3	NA	NA	TRBJ2-7	CASSQGGAYEQYF	TGTGCCAGCAGCCAGGGGGGTGCCTACGAGCAGTACTTC
TRBV29-1	once	TRBD1	TRBJ1-1	CSVGQANTEAFF	TGCAGCGTGGGACAGGCTAACACTGAAGCTTTCTTT
TRBV29-1	once	NA	TRBJ1-3	CSALGGDGNTIYF	TGCAGCGCTCTAGGGGGGGATGGAAACACCATATATTTT
TRBV2	NA	NA	TRBJ1-5	CASRVAGNNQPQHF	TGTGCCAGCAGGGTTGCAGGGAACAATCAGCCCCAGCATTTT
TRBV19	NA	TRBD1	TRBJ1-5	CASTRDRGQQPQHF	TGTGCCAGTACCCGGGACAGGGGGCAACAGCCCCAGCATTTT
TRBV19	NA	NA	TRBJ2-2	CASIRTVNTGELFF	TGTGCCAGTATACGGACAGTGAACACCGGGGAGCTGTTTTTT
TRBV27	NA	TRBD1	TRBJ2-7	CASRTGSYEQYF	TGTGCCAGCAGGACAGGGAGCTACGAGCAGTACTTC
TRBV5-1	NA	TRBD2	TRBJ2-5	CASSLGTSGRGETQYF	TGCGCCAGCAGCTTGGGGACTAGCGGGAGAGGGGAGACCCAGTACTTC
TRBV5-4	few	TRBD2	TRBJ2-5	CASSLGPPGLLLETQYF	TGTGCCAGCAGCTTGGGGCCTCCGGGACTATTGTTAGAGACCCAGTACTTC
TRBV28	NA	TRBD2	TRBJ2-2	CASSFFAGGKNTGELFF	TGTGCCAGCAGTTTTTTCGCGGGAGGGAAGAACACCGGGGAGCTGTTTTTT
TRBV6-6	NA	TRBD1	TRBJ2-7	CASSTTGPPYEQYF	TGTGCCAGCAGTACGACAGGGCCCCCCTACGAGCAGTACTTC
TRBV30	NA	NA	TRBJ1-4	CAGKDRGGTNEKLFF	TGTGCCGGAAAGGATAGGGGTGGAACTAATGAAAAACTGTTTTTT
TRBV3-1/TRBV3-2	NA	NA	TRBJ2-4	CASSQDRPGGSSLAKNIQYF	TGTGCCAGCAGCCAAGATCGCCCTGGTGGCTCCTCCCTAGCCAAAAACATTCAGTACTTC
TRBV7-2	NA	TRBD2	TRBJ2-7	CASSPRAGASYEQYF	TGTGCCAGCAGCCCGAGAGCGGGGGCTTCCTACGAGCAGTACTTC
TRBV6-5	NA	TRBD1	TRBJ1-2	CASRDTGGYNGYTF	TGTGCCAGCAGAGATACAGGGGGCTATAATGGCTACACCTTC
TRBV6-6	once	NA	TRBJ2-7	CASSSSGTPTYEQYF	TGTGCCAGCAGTTCATCCGGGACACCTACCTACGAGCAGTACTTC
TRBV5-1	NA	NA	TRBJ2-7	CASSPTGSSYEQYF	TGCGCCAGCAGCCCGACGGGAAGCTCCTACGAGCAGTACTTC
TRBV30	NA	NA	TRBJ1-1	CAWSDRRGEAFF	TGTGCCTGGAGCGATAGACGGGGAGAAGCTTTCTTT
TRBV15	NA	NA	TRBJ1-2	CATSRDESYGYTF	TGTGCCACCAGCAGAGACGAGTCCTATGGCTACACCTTC
TRBV7-3	NA	TRBD2	TRBJ2-2	CASSPTGTSADHGELFF	TGTGCCAGCAGCCCGACCGGGACTAGCGCGGATCACGGGGAGCTGTTTTTT
TRBV2	NA	TRBD1	TRBJ2-3	CASGRQGSSTDTQYF	TGTGCCAGCGGACGACAGGGATCTAGCACAGATACGCAGTATTTT
TRBV5-8	NA	TRBD2	TRBJ2-1	CASSPSAGGFPWYEQFF	TGTGCCAGCAGCCCTTCAGCGGGGGGGTTCCCTTGGTATGAGCAGTTCTTC